This T cell receptor (beta chain) was obtained from a study of cytomegalovirus exposure and HLA in healthy donors. To note about this clone: Its target is not known.

The PCR contained 60 Vbeta and 13 Jbeta primers. Only in-frame clones appear in the TCRdb table, and some are missing; sequencing was by immunoSEQ multiplex PCR. Of about 82,000 clones listed, roughly four fifths were seen once; the top ten hold around 6.4%. Study-level results: Evidence from a later analysis indicated that most CMV-associated TCR beta chains looked HLA-restricted. Testing in vitro showed a few CMV-associated chains specific for CMV antigens.

This TCR was recovered from a woman aged 50 to 65 in good health and CMV-seropositive. The sequenced sample was PBMCs.

The CDR3 reads CASSHGDRETDQPQHF. CDR3 DNA: TGTGCCAGCTCACACGGGGACAGGGAGACGGATCAGCCCCAGCATTTT. V gene TRBV18 combines with J gene TRBJ1-5; 9 bases agree with TRBD1. The CDR3 runs 16 residues. Germline loops: CDR1 KGHSH, CDR2 LQKENI. V shed 4 bases, J shed 5 bases, and the junction held 9 bases outside the gene matches. Filled out from reference TRBV18 and TRBJ1-5, the complete variable domain reads NAGVMQNPRHLVRRRGQEARLRCSPMKGHSHVYWYRQLPEEGLKFMVYLQKENIIDESGMPKERFSAEFPKEGPSILRIQQVVRGDSAAYFCASSHGDRETDQPQHFGDGTRLSIL.